The next 4 T cell receptor beta chains were all read from a single sample in a study of cytomegalovirus exposure and HLA in healthy donors. In the PCR, 60 Vbeta and 13 Jbeta primers were used. Sequenced by immunoSEQ multiplex PCR; TCRdb stores in-frame clones only, minus some. The sample lists 90,000 to 120,000 clones, 75% to 85% seen once, with 4.1% in the top ten. The material sequenced was PBMCs. These receptors originate from a female donor in good health and CMV-seropositive.

The CDR3: CASSVEEGGATF. The DNA of the CDR3 is TGTGCCAGCAGCGTAGAAGAAGGGGGAGCCACCTTC. This chain joins TRBV9 and TRBJ1-2, with D perhaps matching TRBD1 (6 bases). The CDR3 consists of 12 residues. Germline loops: CDR1 SGDLS, CDR2 YYNGEE. The V end was cut by 0 bases, the J end by 13 bases, with 13 bases between.

A few counts support this clone. The chain combines TRBV7-2 with TRBJ2-1; TRBD1 matches at 10 bases. The CDR3 is 16 residues long. V lost 1 base, J lost 7 bases, and 7 bases stayed unmatched. Germline CDR1 and CDR2: SGHTA and FQGNSA. The CDR3 DNA is TGTGCCAGCAGCTTAGGAGAGGACAGGGGGAGGAATGAGCAGTTCTTC. Protein sequence: CASSLGEDRGRNEQFF.

The rearrangement uses TRBV7-9 and TRBJ2-2; 7 bases map to TRBD2. Germline V gives CDR1 SEHNR, CDR2 FQNEAQ (reference sequence). V dropped 6 bases and J dropped 1; count of bases not matched to a gene: 8. The CDR3 spans 16 residues. Here the CDR3 reads CASSSGLAVNTGELFF. For the CDR3, the DNA is TGTGCCAGCAGTTCCGGGCTAGCGGTGAACACCGGGGAGCTGTTTTTT.

This rearrangement joins TRBV4-3 to TRBJ2-3; the match to TRBD2 covers 10 bases. J lost 5 bases, V lost 0 bases, and 5 bases had no gene match. CDR1 is LGHNA, CDR2 YSLEER, per germline. This CDR3 is 16 amino acids long. The DNA for the CDR3 is TGCGCCAGCAGCCAAGAGGTAGCGGGGGGCCAAGATACGCAGTATTTT. Protein product: CASSQEVAGGQDTQYF.